This T cell receptor beta chain was recorded in a study of monozygotic twins with cystic fibrosis. Looked up from germline, CDR1 is SNHLY and CDR2 is FYNNEI. J lost 8 bases, V lost 10 bases, and 9 bases had no gene match. The CDR3 length is 12 residues. Sequenced by immunoSEQ multiplex PCR; TCRdb stores in-frame clones only, minus some. The data show approximately 32,000 clones, with 90% to 98% seen just once and 0.15% to 0.2% held by the top ten. Sequencing was done on a sample of blood. This chain joins TRBV2 and TRBJ1-2; 8 positions match TRBD1. This clonotype was obtained from a girl under 10 years old with cystic fibrosis. CDR3 sequence reads: CATPGTGGGYTF. Written as DNA, the CDR3 is TGTGCCACCCCCGGGACAGGTGGGGGCTACACCTTC.